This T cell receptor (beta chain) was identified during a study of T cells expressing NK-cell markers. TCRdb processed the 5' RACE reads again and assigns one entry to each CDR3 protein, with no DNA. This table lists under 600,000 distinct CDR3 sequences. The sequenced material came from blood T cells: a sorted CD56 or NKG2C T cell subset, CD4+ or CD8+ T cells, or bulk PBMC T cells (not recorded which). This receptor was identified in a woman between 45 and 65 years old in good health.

The CDR3 spells CASSLTGGLGKLFF. The V call is TRBV7-2, the J call TRBJ1-4; TCRdb's D call of TRBD1 is untestable without DNA. Germline CDR1 and CDR2: SGHTA and FQGNSA. CDR3 length equals 14 residues.